Here is one TCR beta chain with its context. Relapse after autologous stem cell transplantation occurred in every patient, and brentuximab vedotin exposure varied. These data are taken from a study of PD-1 blockade in classical Hodgkin lymphoma. Generated by immunoSEQ multiplex PCR, the TCRdb table keeps only in-frame clones and is missing some. The sample yields tens of thousands of clones, around 66% seen once. This CDR3 spans 15 amino acids. The germline gives CDR1 MNHEY, CDR2 SVGAGI. Germline trimming cut 6 bases from V and 5 bases from J; bases unmatched to any gene: 10. Material: peripheral blood mononuclear cells (PBMCs), obtained at baseline. This TCR derives from a human donor with classical Hodgkin lymphoma. V and J are TRBV6-5 and TRBJ2-1; 7 nucleotides agree with TRBD2. In nucleotides, the CDR3 is TGTGCCAGCAGCGTCGCGGGGGTGGGGAACAATGAGCAGTTCTTC. This gives the protein CASSVAGVGNNEQFF.